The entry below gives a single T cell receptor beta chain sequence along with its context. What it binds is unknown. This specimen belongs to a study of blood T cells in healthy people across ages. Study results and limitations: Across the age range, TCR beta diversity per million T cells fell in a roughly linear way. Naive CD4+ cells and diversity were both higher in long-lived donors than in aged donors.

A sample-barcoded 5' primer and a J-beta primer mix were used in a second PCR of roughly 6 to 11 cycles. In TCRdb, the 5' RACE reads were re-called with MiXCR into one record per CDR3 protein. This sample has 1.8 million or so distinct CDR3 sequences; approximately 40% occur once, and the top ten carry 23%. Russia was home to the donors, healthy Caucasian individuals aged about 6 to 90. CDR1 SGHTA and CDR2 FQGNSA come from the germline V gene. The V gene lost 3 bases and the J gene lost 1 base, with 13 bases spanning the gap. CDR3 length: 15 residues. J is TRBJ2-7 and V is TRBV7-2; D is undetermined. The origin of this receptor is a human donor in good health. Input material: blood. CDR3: CASSFDGSRSYEQYF. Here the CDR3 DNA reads TGTGCCAGCAGCTTTGACGGCTCTAGGTCCTACGAGCAGTACTTC.